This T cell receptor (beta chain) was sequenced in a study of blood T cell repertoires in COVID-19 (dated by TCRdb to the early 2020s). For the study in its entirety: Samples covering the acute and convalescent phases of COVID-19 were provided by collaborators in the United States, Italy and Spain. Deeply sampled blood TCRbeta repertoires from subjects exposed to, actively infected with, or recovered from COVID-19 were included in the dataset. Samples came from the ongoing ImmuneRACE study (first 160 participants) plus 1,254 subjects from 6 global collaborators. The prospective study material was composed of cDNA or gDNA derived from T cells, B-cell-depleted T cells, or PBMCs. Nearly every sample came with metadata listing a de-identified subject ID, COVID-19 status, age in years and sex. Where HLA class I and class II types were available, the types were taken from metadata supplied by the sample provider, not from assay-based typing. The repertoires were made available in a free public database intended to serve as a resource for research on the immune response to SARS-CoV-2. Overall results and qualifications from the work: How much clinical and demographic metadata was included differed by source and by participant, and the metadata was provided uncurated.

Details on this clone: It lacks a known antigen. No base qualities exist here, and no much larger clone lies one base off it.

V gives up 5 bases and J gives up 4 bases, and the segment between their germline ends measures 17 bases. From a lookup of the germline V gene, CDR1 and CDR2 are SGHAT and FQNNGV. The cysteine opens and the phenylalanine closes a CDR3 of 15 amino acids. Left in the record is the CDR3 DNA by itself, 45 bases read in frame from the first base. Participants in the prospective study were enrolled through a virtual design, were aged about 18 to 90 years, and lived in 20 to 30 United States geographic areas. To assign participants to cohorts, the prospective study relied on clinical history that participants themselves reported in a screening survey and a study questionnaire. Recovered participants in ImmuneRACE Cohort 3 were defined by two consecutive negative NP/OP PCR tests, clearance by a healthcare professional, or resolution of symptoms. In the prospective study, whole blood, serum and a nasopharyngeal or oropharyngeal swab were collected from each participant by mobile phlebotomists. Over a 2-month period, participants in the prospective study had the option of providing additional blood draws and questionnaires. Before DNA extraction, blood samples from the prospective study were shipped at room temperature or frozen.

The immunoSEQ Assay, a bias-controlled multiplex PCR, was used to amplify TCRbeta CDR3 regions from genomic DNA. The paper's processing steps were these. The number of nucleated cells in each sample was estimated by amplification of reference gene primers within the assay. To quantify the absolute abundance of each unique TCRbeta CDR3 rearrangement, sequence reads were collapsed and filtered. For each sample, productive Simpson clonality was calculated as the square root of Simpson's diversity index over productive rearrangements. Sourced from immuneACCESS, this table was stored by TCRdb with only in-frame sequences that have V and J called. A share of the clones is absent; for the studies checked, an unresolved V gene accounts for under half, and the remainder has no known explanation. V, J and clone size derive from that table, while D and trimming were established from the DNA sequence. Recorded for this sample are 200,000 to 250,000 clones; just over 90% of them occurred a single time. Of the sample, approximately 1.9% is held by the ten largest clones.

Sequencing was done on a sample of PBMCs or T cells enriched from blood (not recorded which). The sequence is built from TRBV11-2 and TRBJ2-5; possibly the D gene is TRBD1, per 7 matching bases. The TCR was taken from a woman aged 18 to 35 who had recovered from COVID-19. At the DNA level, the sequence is TGTGCCAGCAGCCCAAGGGGGCGGGATGTAGAGACCCAGTACTTC. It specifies CASSPRGRDVETQYF.